A single sample gave rise to the 13 T cell receptor beta chains below, sequenced in a study of blood T cell repertoires in COVID-19. This table comes from immunoSEQ multiplex PCR, and its TCRdb copy is limited to in-frame clones, with some not included. The sample consists of about 81,000 clones, 70% to 90% of them appearing once. The sample consisted of peripheral blood. These TCRs come from a man aged 65-85 years with active or convalescent COVID-19.

This chain connects TRBV9 to TRBJ1-1; 8 nucleotides line up with TRBD1. There are 15 residues in the CDR3. Germline CDR1 and CDR2: SGDLS and YYNGEE. V was clipped by 3 bases and J by 2 bases; unmatched bases: 6. DNA of the CDR3: TGTGCCAGCAGCGACGACAGGGGCGGCAACACTGAAGCTTTCTTT. Residues: CASSDDRGGNTEAFF.

The J gene is TRBJ2-7, the V gene TRBV2, with D possibly TRBD1 on 6 matching bases. V was trimmed by 7 bases and J by 1 base, leaving 14 bases between them. Germline assignment: CDR1 SNHLY and CDR2 FYNNEI. CDR3 length equals 14 residues. CDR3 DNA: TGTGCCAGCACGATAGGGGACACTTCCTACGAGCAGTACTTC. Translated: CASTIGDTSYEQYF.

This chain connects TRBV28 to TRBJ1-5; D call uncertain. This CDR3 has 16 amino acids. CDR1 MDHEN and CDR2 SYDVKM come from the germline V gene. V dropped 1 base and J dropped 0 bases, with 10 bases sitting between them. The CDR3 DNA is TGTGCCAGCAGTTTATTCGGCAGGTATAGCAATCAGCCCCAGCATTTT. Translated: CASSLFGRYSNQPQHF. Together with reference TRBV28 and TRBJ1-5, the CDR3 gives the full variable domain: DVKVTQSSRYLVKRTGEKVFLECVQDMDHENMFWYRQDPGLGLRLIYFSYDVKMKEKGDIPEGYSVSREKKERFSLILESASTNQTSMYLCASSLFGRYSNQPQHFGDGTRLSIL.

This clone was seen only once. The CDR3 DNA reads TGTGCCAGCACCTGGGGAGGGTACGAGCAGTACTTC. Translation gives CASTWGGYEQYF. V is TRBV6-6 and J is TRBJ2-7, with 7 nucleotides matching TRBD2. V shed 7 bases, J shed 4 bases, and the junction held 4 bases outside the gene matches. Looked up from germline, CDR1 is MNHNY and CDR2 is SVGAGI (reference sequence). The CDR3 has 12 amino acids.

This CDR3 is CASSQTPTGRSGYTF. The DNA of the CDR3 is TGTGCCAGCAGCCAAACCCCTACAGGGCGGTCTGGCTACACCTTC. V usage is TRBV7-2 and J usage is TRBJ1-2; maybe TRBD1 (6 bases). This CDR3 comprises 15 residues. Germline lookup yields CDR1 SGHTA and CDR2 FQGNSA. V lost 5 bases and J 7 bases, leaving 20 bases between the germline ends.

CDR3 nucleotides: TGCGCCAGCAGTGAGTCTTACAGGGTTAGCACAGATACGCAGTATTTT. As protein: CASSESYRVSTDTQYF. The chain uses TRBV10-2 and TRBJ2-3, with D possibly being TRBD1 (6 bases). The CDR3 sequence is 16 residues long. The V gene's germline CDR1 is WSHSY and CDR2 SAAADI. V was shortened by 0 bases and J by 0 bases, with 10 bases between the two germline ends.

The V and J genes are TRBV7-2 and TRBJ2-7; 9 bases match TRBD1. Germline-derived CDR1 and CDR2 are SGHTA and FQGNSA. V shed 1 base and J 6 bases; nucleotides not matched to a gene: 4. This CDR3 has 14 amino acids. The CDR3 is CASSLVTGGGEQYF. CDR3 DNA sequence: TGTGCCAGCAGCTTAGTCACAGGGGGCGGCGAGCAGTACTTC.

The table lists this clone with a count of one. The chain couples TRBV30 to TRBJ2-1; a weak D match, TRBD2 (6 bases). The germline CDR1 and CDR2 sequences are GTSNPN and SVGIG (reference sequence). The length of the CDR3 is 14 residues. Trimming removed 5 bases from V and 3 bases from J, with 14 bases in between. The CDR3 nucleotides are TGTGCCTGGGCTAGCACGGGAGTCTACAATGAGCAGTTCTTC. It is translated as CAWASTGVYNEQFF.

The chain employs TRBV7-9 and TRBJ2-1; 8 bases map to TRBD1. In germline, CDR1 is SEHNR, CDR2 FQNEAQ (reference sequence). V shed 4 bases, J shed 15 bases, and the junction held 11 bases outside the gene matches. CDR3 length: 13 residues. The DNA for the CDR3 is TGTGCCAGCAGCTACGCAGGGGGCAGGAGTCCGTTCTTC. Its protein is CASSYAGGRSPFF.

J is TRBJ2-3 and V is TRBV5-4; possible D gene TRBD2, 6 bases. This CDR3 has 15 residues. Germline CDR1 reads SGHNT; CDR2 reads YYREEE (reference sequence). The V gene lost 4 bases and the J gene lost 4 bases, with 16 bases spanning the gap. The CDR3 region has the DNA TGTGCCAGCAGCCTGGGACTGACCCTCGCAGATACGCAGTATTTT. This gives the protein CASSLGLTLADTQYF.

In this sample, this clone turned up once. This sequence joins TRBV7-2 and TRBJ2-5; D is unclear. Between the trimmed V and J ends, which lost 5 bases and 3 bases, there was a span of 4 bases. This CDR3 has 11 residues. CDR1 SGHTA and CDR2 FQGNSA come from the germline V gene. The CDR3 bases are TGTGCCAGCAGCCCTAAAGAGACCCAGTACTTC. It translates to CASSPKETQYF.

V is TRBV29-1 and J is TRBJ1-4, with TRBD1 matching over 9 bases. The CDR3 sequence is 16 residues long. V gave up 1 base and J gave up 2 bases; unmatched junction bases: 5. Germline V lookup: CDR1 SQVTM, CDR2 ANQGSEA. CDR3 sequence (DNA): TGCAGCGTTGAAGGGGTACAGGGGGCGACTAATGAAAAACTGTTTTTT. Translation gives CSVEGVQGATNEKLFF.

The chain combines TRBV11-2 with TRBJ2-5; TRBD1 matches at 9 bases. The CDR3 sequence is 15 residues long. CDR1 is SGHAT and CDR2 is FQNNGV in the germline V gene. Trimming took 5 bases from V and 2 from J; bases not matched to a gene: 6. CDR3 sequence reads: CASSPGQGRQETQYF. CDR3 DNA sequence: TGTGCCAGCAGCCCCGGACAGGGGAGGCAAGAGACCCAGTACTTC. Looking up the rest from reference TRBV11-2 and TRBJ2-5 gives the full variable domain: EAGVAQSPRYKIIEKRQSVAFWCNPISGHATLYWYQQILGQGPKLLIQFQNNGVVDDSQLPKDRFSAERLKGVDSTLKIQPAKLEDSAVYLCASSPGQGRQETQYFGPGTRLLVL.